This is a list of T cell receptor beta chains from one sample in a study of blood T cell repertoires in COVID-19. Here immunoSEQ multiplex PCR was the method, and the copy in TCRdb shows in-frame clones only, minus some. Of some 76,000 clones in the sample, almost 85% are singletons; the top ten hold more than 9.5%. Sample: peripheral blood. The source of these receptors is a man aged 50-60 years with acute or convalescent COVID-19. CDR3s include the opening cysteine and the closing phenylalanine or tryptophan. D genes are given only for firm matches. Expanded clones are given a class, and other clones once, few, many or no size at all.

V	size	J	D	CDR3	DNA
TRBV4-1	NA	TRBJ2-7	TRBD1	CASSQGTGGFDEQYF	TGCGCCAGCAGCCAAGGGACAGGGGGGTTCGACGAGCAGTACTTC
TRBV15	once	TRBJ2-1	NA	CATSSGYNEQFF	TGTGCCACCAGCAGCGGCTACAATGAGCAGTTCTTC
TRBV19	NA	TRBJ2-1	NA	CASSIVARRPTARNTEQFF	TGTGCCAGTAGTATAGTGGCGCGGCGGCCGACGGCCCGGAACACTGAGCAGTTCTTC
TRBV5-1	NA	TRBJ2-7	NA	CASSLSQGIPQYEQYF	TGCGCCAGCAGCTTGTCCCAGGGTATCCCTCAATACGAGCAGTACTTC
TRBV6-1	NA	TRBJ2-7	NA	CASSELGHRVAEQYF	TGTGCCAGCAGTGAATTGGGGCACAGGGTTGCCGAGCAGTACTTC
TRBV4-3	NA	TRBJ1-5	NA	CASSQEQYNQPQHF	TGCGCCAGCAGCCAAGAGCAGTACAATCAGCCCCAGCATTTT
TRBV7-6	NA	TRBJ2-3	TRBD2	CASSLTSGVSTDTQYF	TGTGCCAGCAGCCTAACTAGCGGTGTTAGCACAGATACGCAGTATTTT
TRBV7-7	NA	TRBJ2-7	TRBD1	CASSWRQGDEQYF	TGTGCCAGCAGCTGGCGACAGGGGGACGAGCAGTACTTC
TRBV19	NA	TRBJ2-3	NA	CASSISRTDTQYF	TGTGCCAGTAGTATTTCTAGAACAGATACGCAGTATTTT
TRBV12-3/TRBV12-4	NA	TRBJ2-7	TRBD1	CASSSGQVYEQYF	TGTGCCAGCAGTTCCGGACAGGTCTACGAGCAGTACTTC
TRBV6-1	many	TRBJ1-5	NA	CASSEKTVSNQPQHF	TGTGCCAGCAGTGAAAAAACGGTTAGCAATCAGCCCCAGCATTTT
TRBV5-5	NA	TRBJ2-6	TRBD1	CASTRQGSSGANVLTF	TGTGCCAGCACCAGACAGGGGAGCTCTGGGGCCAACGTCCTGACTTTC
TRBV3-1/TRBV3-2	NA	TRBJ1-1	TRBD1	CASSQEGLAGGKSEAFF	TGTGCCAGCAGCCAAGAGGGGTTGGCAGGGGGAAAGTCTGAAGCTTTCTTT
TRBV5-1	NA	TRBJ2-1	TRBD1	CASTGQVYEQFF	TGCGCCAGCACCGGACAGGTCTATGAGCAGTTCTTC
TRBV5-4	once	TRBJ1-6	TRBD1	CASSLGQGALRSPLHF	TGTGCCAGCAGCTTGGGACAGGGGGCGCTTAGATCACCCCTCCACTTT
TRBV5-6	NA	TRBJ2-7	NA	CASSLREAYEQYF	TGTGCCAGCAGCTTACGCGAAGCCTACGAGCAGTACTTC
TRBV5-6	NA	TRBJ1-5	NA	CASSLAGGNQPQHF	TGTGCCAGCAGCTTGGCGGGAGGGAATCAGCCCCAGCATTTT
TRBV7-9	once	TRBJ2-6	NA	CASSLKGTGANVLTF	TGTGCCAGCAGCTTAAAGGGGACTGGGGCCAACGTCCTGACTTTC
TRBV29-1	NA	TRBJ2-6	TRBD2	CSVGGGSSGANVLTF	TGCAGCGTTGGCGGGGGGAGCTCTGGGGCCAACGTCCTGACTTTC
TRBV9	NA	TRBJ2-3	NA	CASSATGGPRFSTDTQYF	TGTGCCAGCAGCGCCACCGGGGGGCCCCGGTTTTCCACAGATACGCAGTATTTT